The clone carrying this T cell receptor (beta chain) has a single count. This record belongs to a study of control samples from healthy donors and cancer patients. The V segment lost 2 bases and the J segment 8 bases; nucleotides outside the gene matches: 5. The CDR3 has 15 amino acids. The germline V gene has CDR1 SGDLS and CDR2 YYNGEE. Profiled with immunoSEQ multiplex PCR; TCRdb holds only in-frame clones, not every one. The table shows 130,000 to 150,000 clones, with just under 95% occurring only once. The sample comprised PBMCs. The rearrangement joins TRBV9 to TRBJ1-4, with 11 bases fitting TRBD1. The sequence derives from a man between 60 and 70 years old with colorectal cancer. CDR3 loop: CASSVRTGGGEKLFF. In DNA form, the CDR3 reads TGTGCCAGCAGCGTTCGGACAGGGGGCGGGGAAAAACTGTTTTTT.